The entry below describes one T cell receptor (beta chain). What it binds is unknown. Using immunoSEQ multiplex PCR, the repertoire was profiled, and TCRdb retains in-frame clones only, with some absent. The table includes some 160,000 clones, roughly 88% detected once. This sample stems from a study of T cell responses to AZD1222 COVID-19 vaccine. General study findings and limits: It should be noted that donors were predominantly white British and more often female, and clonal diversity was possibly underestimated. Seropositive status at baseline applied to only a handful of AZD1222 recipients. Reports indicate that nearly half of spike-specific TCRs are directed at unmutated variant regions.

Germline trimming cut 1 base from V and 6 bases from J; bases unmatched to any gene: 5. This CDR3 comprises 14 residues. The germline V gene encodes CDR1 MNHEY and CDR2 SMNVEV (reference sequence). The V call is TRBV27, the J call TRBJ1-1, with 7 bases lining up with TRBD1. This TCR was recovered from an adult who received the AZD1222 COVID-19 vaccine. Source: peripheral blood, taken 28 days after the second AZD1222 dose. The CDR3 coding sequence is TGTGCCAGCAGTTTATGGACAGGTTGGCCTGAAGCTTTCTTT. It translates to CASSLWTGWPEAFF.